The clone carrying this TCR beta chain was counted at least ten times. Its antigen is undetermined. Researchers took RNA transcripts and amplified the TCR beta CDR3 regions from them. With the HTBI primer set, the TCR CDR3 went through a first round of RT-PCR. TCRdb used MiXCR to reprocess the multiplex PCR reads, holding one entry per CDR3 protein. The sample records hundreds of thousands of distinct CDR3 sequences, 35% to 55% being singletons. These data belong to a study of T cells in Graves' hyperthyroidism and ophthalmopathy. CDR1 and CDR2 (germline): SGHTA, FQGNSA. V was shortened by 6 bases and J by 4 bases, with 12 bases between the two germline ends. CDR3 length equals 13 residues. Findings and limits, study-wide: Most clonotypes expanded in the thyroid (above 0.001) were also present in blood.

The origin of this receptor is a woman between 18 and 29 years old with Graves' hyperthyroidism. The sample comprised peripheral blood or thyroid tissue (not recorded which). J is TRBJ1-1 and V is TRBV7-2; no definite D call. CDR3 amino acids: CASSRQLSTEAFF. Written as DNA, the CDR3 is TGTGCCAGCAGTCGCCAACTGAGCACTGAAGCTTTCTTT.